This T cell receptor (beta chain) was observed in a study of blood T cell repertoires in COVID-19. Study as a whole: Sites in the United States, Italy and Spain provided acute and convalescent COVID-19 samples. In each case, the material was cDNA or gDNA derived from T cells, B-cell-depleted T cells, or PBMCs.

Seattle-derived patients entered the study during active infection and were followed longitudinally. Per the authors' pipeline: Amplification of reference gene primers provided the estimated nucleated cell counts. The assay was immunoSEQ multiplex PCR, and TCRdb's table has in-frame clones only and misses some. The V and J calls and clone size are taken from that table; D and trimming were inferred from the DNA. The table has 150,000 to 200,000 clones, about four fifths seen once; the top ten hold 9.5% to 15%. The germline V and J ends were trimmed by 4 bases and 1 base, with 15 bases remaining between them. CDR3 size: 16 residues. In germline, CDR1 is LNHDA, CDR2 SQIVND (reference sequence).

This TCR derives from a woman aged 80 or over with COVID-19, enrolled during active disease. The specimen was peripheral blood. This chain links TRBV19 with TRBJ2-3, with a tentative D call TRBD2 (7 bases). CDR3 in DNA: TGTGCCAGTAGTAGCCCCCGGGGGGCCCGCACAGATACGCAGTATTTT. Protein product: CASSSPRGARTDTQYF.